The 28 T cell receptor beta chains in this list originate from one sample, sequenced in a study of multiple sclerosis patients with progressive multifocal leukoencephalopathy. The time point denotes: time of PML onset. Sequencing was performed with immunoSEQ multiplex PCR; in TCRdb, only in-frame clones are kept and a portion is missing. The table records tens of thousands of clones, more than 85% of them present only once. The sequencing used PBMCs, collected from a patient treated with natalizumab. These receptors came from a human donor with progressive multifocal leukoencephalopathy.

The chain uses TRBV27 and TRBJ1-1; no clear D gene. CDR1 MNHEY and CDR2 SMNVEV come from the germline V gene (reference sequence). Trimming left V 6 bases short and J 1 base short, with 3 bases between. CDR3 length equals 11 residues. CDR3 DNA sequence: TGTGCCAGCAGGAAGAACACTGAAGCTTTCTTT. Amino acids: CASRKNTEAFF.

The chain joins TRBV6-4 to TRBJ1-2; the D gene is possibly TRBD1 (6 bases). CDR3 size: 16 residues. V lost 0 bases and J 7 bases, leaving 18 bases between the germline ends. Germline assignment: CDR1 MRHNA and CDR2 SNTAGT. The CDR3 nucleotides read TGTGCCAGCAGTGACTCGAGTAGGGGGGCGAAGGGTGGCTACACCTTC. This gives the protein CASSDSSRGAKGGYTF.

This clone occurred once. The chain uses TRBV27 and TRBJ2-7; 10 bases map to TRBD1. With 6 bases clipped from V and 5 bases from J, the junction kept 7 bases outside the gene matches. Germline CDR1 and CDR2: MNHEY and SMNVEV (reference sequence). This CDR3 is built from 14 residues. The CDR3 spells CASRGQGRGDEQYF. The CDR3 DNA reads TGTGCCAGCAGGGGACAGGGGCGTGGGGACGAGCAGTACTTC.

This clone was picked up a small number of times. The V gene is TRBV7-2, the J gene TRBJ2-7; 9 bases align to TRBD1. CDR1 is SGHTA, CDR2 FQGNSA, per germline. Trimming at V came to 1 base and at J to 6 bases, leaving 4 bases not matched to a gene. The CDR3 is 14 residues long. As DNA, the CDR3 is TGTGCCAGCAGCTTAGGGGGGACAGGGAGCGAGCAGTACTTC. Residues: CASSLGGTGSEQYF.

CDR3 in amino acids: CAYGKGTEAFF. As DNA, the CDR3 is TGTGCCTATGGTAAGGGCACTGAAGCTTTCTTT. This chain joins TRBV6-6 and TRBJ1-1; D is undetermined. There are 11 residues in the CDR3. Trimming stripped 11 bases from V and 4 bases from J, with 11 bases between. Germline CDR1 reads MNHNY; CDR2 reads SVGAGI (reference sequence).

V gene TRBV5-4 combines with J gene TRBJ2-1; no definite D call. The CDR3 is 16 amino acids. V dropped 1 base and J dropped 1 base, with 12 bases sitting between them. CDR1 is SGHNT, CDR2 YYREEE, per germline (reference sequence). This CDR3 is CASSLNLLGSYNEQFF. DNA for the CDR3: TGTGCCAGCAGCTTGAACCTGCTGGGATCCTACAATGAGCAGTTCTTC.

The chain employs TRBV28 and TRBJ1-3, with D unclear. The CDR3 loop spans 13 amino acids. Germline V gene data show CDR1 as MDHEN and CDR2 as SYDVKM. Trimming cost V 7 bases and J 2 bases, with 9 bases left between them. The CDR3: CASMSIPGNTIYF. The CDR3 coding sequence is TGTGCCAGCATGTCGATTCCTGGAAACACCATATATTTT.

This clone was detected once. DNA for the CDR3: TGTGCCAGCGCAGGGGTGGAGCAGTTCTTC. Residues: CASAGVEQFF. V gene TRBV2 combines with J gene TRBJ2-1, with D possibly being TRBD1 (6 bases). The CDR3 loop spans 10 amino acids. Germline loops: CDR1 SNHLY, CDR2 FYNNEI. Trimming removed 8 bases at V and 10 bases at J, with 9 bases between.

This rearrangement joins TRBV4-2 to TRBJ2-7, with TRBD2 as a possible D gene (5 bases). The germline V gene has CDR1 LGHNA and CDR2 YNFKEQ. The CDR3 totals 14 residues. Between the trimmed V and J ends, which lost 3 bases and 0 bases, there was a span of 9 bases. The CDR3 bases are TGTGCCAGCAGCCAGTCGGGGAGCTCCTACGAGCAGTACTTC. It translates to CASSQSGSSYEQYF.

This clone came up a few times. V and J are TRBV5-1 and TRBJ2-2; D remains unclear. The CDR3 runs to 16 residues. The germline V and J ends were trimmed by 4 bases and 1 base, with 14 bases remaining between them. CDR1 SGHRS and CDR2 YFSETQ come from the germline V gene. In DNA, the CDR3 is TGCGCCAGCAGCAGTTTCCGACCAGAGAACACCGGGGAGCTGTTTTTT. The encoded protein is CASSSFRPENTGELFF.

The chain uses TRBV7-2 and TRBJ1-5, with D uncertain. Germline V gene lookup returns CDR1 SGHTA and CDR2 FQGNSA. This CDR3 is built from 15 residues. V lost 0 bases to trimming and J lost 4 bases, with 10 bases between them. The CDR3 DNA is TGTGCCAGCAGCTTAGCAGGCCAGCTTAATCAGCCCCAGCATTTT. Residues: CASSLAGQLNQPQHF. Full variable domain (remainder filled in from reference TRBV7-2 and TRBJ1-5): GAGVSQSPSNKVTEKGKDVELRCDPISGHTALYWYRQSLGQGLEFLIYFQGNSAPDKSGLPSDRFSAERTGGSVSTLTIQRTQQEDSAVYLCASSLAGQLNQPQHFGDGTRLSIL.

V and J are TRBV7-6 and TRBJ2-1, with 14 bases matching TRBD2. Trimming cost V 0 bases and J 8 bases; bases outside gene matches: 9. Per germline, CDR1 SGHVS and CDR2 FNYEAQ. CDR3 length: 18 residues. This CDR3 reads CASSLAPGTSGRGHEQFF. The CDR3 nucleotides are TGTGCCAGCAGCTTAGCGCCCGGGACTAGCGGGAGAGGGCATGAGCAGTTCTTC.

This chain connects TRBV9 to TRBJ2-1, with 7 positions matching TRBD2. Germline CDR1 is SGDLS and CDR2 is YYNGEE. This CDR3 is built from 14 residues. V trimming: 1 base; J trimming: 7 bases; junction bases outside the gene matches: 5. This CDR3 is CASSVPSGTNEQFF. CDR3 DNA: TGTGCCAGCAGCGTACCCAGCGGGACGAATGAGCAGTTCTTC.

This chain uses TRBV5-4 with TRBJ2-1, with 8 bases aligning to TRBD2. The V segment lost 0 bases and the J segment 2 bases; nucleotides outside the gene matches: 4. The CDR3 contains 16 residues. CDR1 SGHNT and CDR2 YYREEE come from the germline V gene (reference sequence). The CDR3 sequence is CASSLGSGGPYNEQFF. The CDR3 bases are TGTGCCAGCAGCTTGGGGTCGGGAGGGCCCTACAATGAGCAGTTCTTC.

J is TRBJ2-3 and V is TRBV4-1; 9 bases agree with TRBD2. CDR3 length: 17 amino acids. Per germline, CDR1 MGHRA and CDR2 YSYEKL. With V trimmed by 0 bases and J by 5 bases, 9 bases remained unmatched. CDR3 loop: CASSQDTPGLAGDTQYF. The CDR3 DNA reads TGCGCCAGCAGCCAAGATACTCCGGGACTAGCAGGAGATACGCAGTATTTT.

The rearrangement links TRBV13 to TRBJ2-7, with TRBD2 as a possible D gene (6 bases). V was trimmed by 5 bases and J by 6 bases, leaving 26 bases between them. The germline V gene has CDR1 PRHDT and CDR2 FYEKMQ (reference sequence). The CDR3 consists of 17 residues. CDR3 residues: CASSRTAVGGDGGEQYF. CDR3 nucleotide sequence: TGTGCCAGCAGCAGAACAGCGGTCGGGGGTGATGGAGGCGAGCAGTACTTC.

The chain recombines TRBV7-9 with TRBJ2-7; D is perhaps TRBD1 or TRBD2 (5 bases each). Deletions cut 3 bases from V and 7 bases from J, with 19 bases between. Germline V gene data show CDR1 as SEHNR and CDR2 as FQNEAQ (reference sequence). The CDR3 loop spans 15 amino acids. The DNA of the CDR3 is TGTGCCAGCAGCTTGGTACCGGGACCGCCAGGGGAGCAGTACTTC. This translates into CASSLVPGPPGEQYF.

This rearrangement joins TRBV4-1 to TRBJ2-3; D ambiguous. The CDR3 is 12 residues long. The germline V gene has CDR1 MGHRA and CDR2 YSYEKL. Deletions cut 6 bases from V and 2 bases from J, with 6 bases between. The CDR3 DNA follows: TGCGCCAGCAGGAGCGACACAGATACGCAGTATTTT. Amino acids: CASRSDTDTQYF.

This clone was recorded a few times. The rearrangement links TRBV6-4 to TRBJ2-6, with D uncertain. V was cut by 1 base and J by 0 bases, with 4 bases left in between. The germline gives CDR1 MRHNA, CDR2 SNTAGT. CDR3 length: 15 amino acids. The CDR3 DNA sequence: TGTGCCAGCAGTGACTTCGGCTCTGGGGCCAACGTCCTGACTTTC. Translated: CASSDFGSGANVLTF.

The chain employs TRBV2 and TRBJ2-1; weak D call: TRBD1 (5 bases). This CDR3 region has 15 residues. Germline values: CDR1 SNHLY, CDR2 FYNNEI. Trimming cost V 6 bases and J 4 bases, with 16 bases left between them. The CDR3 bases are TGTGCCAGCAGCGTGGACACCGCCGGTTACAATGAGCAGTTCTTC. This sequence encodes CASSVDTAGYNEQFF.

The chain links TRBV30 to TRBJ2-4; TRBD2 matches 9 bases. Looked up from germline, CDR1 is GTSNPN and CDR2 is SVGIG (reference sequence). With V trimmed by 4 bases and J by 0 bases, 4 bases remained unmatched. The CDR3 length is 15 residues. CDR3 residues: CAWTSGTLAKNIQYF. The CDR3 bases are TGTGCCTGGACTAGCGGGACACTAGCCAAAAACATTCAGTACTTC.

The rearrangement uses TRBV28 and TRBJ2-2, with 7 positions matching TRBD2. Germline CDR1 reads MDHEN; CDR2 reads SYDVKM. The ends lost 7 bases at V and 8 bases at J; junction bases unmatched: 16. The CDR3 has 16 residues. CDR3 protein: CASMTWGTNQIGELFF. The CDR3 bases are TGTGCCAGCATGACATGGGGGACTAACCAGATAGGGGAGCTGTTTTTT.

The rearrangement links TRBV13 to TRBJ2-7; 9 positions agree with TRBD2. The V and J ends lost 5 bases and 4 bases, in that order; junction bases with no gene match: 6. The CDR3 covers 14 residues. CDR1 and CDR2 (germline): PRHDT, FYEKMQ (reference sequence). The CDR3 sequence is CASSRRTSVYEQYF. CDR3 bases: TGTGCCAGCAGCAGGAGGACTAGCGTTTACGAGCAGTACTTC.

The V gene is TRBV27, the J gene TRBJ1-1, with a possible D match to TRBD1 (5 bases). V was cut by 6 bases and J by 3 bases, with 8 bases left in between. The CDR3 runs 12 residues. From germline, CDR1 is MNHEY and CDR2 SMNVEV (reference sequence). The CDR3 sequence is CASRAGHTEAFF. The CDR3 DNA follows: TGTGCCAGCAGGGCAGGGCACACTGAAGCTTTCTTT.

This chain connects TRBV10-3 to TRBJ2-7; 7 bases agree with TRBD2. The CDR3 extends over 13 amino acids. CDR1 is ENHRY, CDR2 SYGVKD, per germline. V lost 1 base and J lost 6; bases outside the gene matches: 3. The CDR3 loop is CAISEWREGEQYF. Here the CDR3 DNA reads TGTGCCATCAGTGAGTGGAGGGAGGGCGAGCAGTACTTC.

The rearrangement joins TRBV15 to TRBJ1-5, with TRBD1 identical over 7 bases. J gave up 6 bases and V 1 base, and 3 bases lay outside the gene matches. The CDR3 is made up of 14 amino acids. Per germline, CDR1 LNHNV and CDR2 YYDKDF (reference sequence). CDR3 nucleotides: TGTGCCACCAGCAGAGGGGCAGGGGGTCAGCCCCAGCATTTT. This gives the protein CATSRGAGGQPQHF.

The V call is TRBV6-1, the J call TRBJ2-2, with a tentative D call TRBD1 (6 bases). This CDR3 contains 15 residues. Deletions cut 6 bases from V and 3 bases from J, with 14 bases between. Germline CDR1 reads MNHNS; CDR2 reads SASEGT. CDR3 DNA sequence: TGTGCCAGCAGCGTAAGGGACACTTACACCGGGGAGCTGTTTTTT. This sequence encodes CASSVRDTYTGELFF.

The chain uses TRBV5-8 and TRBJ2-1, with D unresolved. V gave up 7 bases and J gave up 3 bases, with 5 bases separating them. This CDR3 region has 11 residues. Germline V lookup: CDR1 SGHTS, CDR2 YDEGEE. CDR3 sequence (DNA): TGTGCCAGCGGGCGCTACAATGAGCAGTTCTTC. This gives the protein CASGRYNEQFF.